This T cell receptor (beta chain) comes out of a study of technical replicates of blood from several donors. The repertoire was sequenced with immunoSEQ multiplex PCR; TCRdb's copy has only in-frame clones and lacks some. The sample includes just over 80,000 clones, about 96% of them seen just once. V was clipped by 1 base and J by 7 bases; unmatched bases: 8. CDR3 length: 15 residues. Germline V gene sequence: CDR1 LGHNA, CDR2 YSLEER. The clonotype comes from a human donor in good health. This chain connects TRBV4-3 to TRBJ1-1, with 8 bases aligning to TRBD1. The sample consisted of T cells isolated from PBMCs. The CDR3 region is CASSQARGRMGEAFF. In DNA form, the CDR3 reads TGCGCCAGCAGCCAAGCCAGGGGGCGAATGGGTGAAGCTTTCTTT.